Reported below is one T cell receptor beta chain. As it was prepared, the TCRbeta library received unique molecular identifiers. TCRdb re-derived calls from the PCR reads in MiXCR, one entry per CDR3 protein. The sample has about 540,000 distinct CDR3 sequences, around 18% seen once; the top ten hold 2.5% to 3.5%. The data belong to a study of T-cell reconstitution after alpha-beta-depleted transplantation in children. CDR3 size: 12 residues. V was cut by 4 bases and J by 9 bases, with 12 bases left in between. Per germline, CDR1 SEHNR and CDR2 FQNEAQ (reference sequence). The TCR was taken from a human donor who donated a stem cell graft to a child with acute lymphoblastic leukemia. The specimen comprised PBMCs from the stem cell graft donor, sampled from the stem cell graft. The rearrangement uses TRBV7-9 and TRBJ2-5; no firm D call. CDR3 protein: CASSSEGQAQYF. The DNA of the CDR3 is TGTGCCAGCAGCTCAGAAGGTCAGGCCCAGTACTTC.